This T cell receptor (beta chain) was documented in a study of cytomegalovirus exposure and HLA in healthy donors (TCRdb year 2017). Broadly, across the study: An earlier analysis of roughly 500 of the donors reported 276 Gb of sequence data and roughly 120 million unique TCR beta sequences obtained from about 170 million T cells. An early release covering about 600 HLA-typed donors comprised roughly 300 gigabases of sequencing data and 85 million or so unique TCR sequences. Among the roughly 400 genotyped donors, around 81% belonged to the genetic ancestry cluster associated with self-reported Caucasian donors. The study aimed to test whether signatures of past pathogen exposure could be identified by cataloging public T cell receptors. The study profiled the T cell repertoires of hundreds of subjects by immunosequencing and related them to cytomegalovirus serostatus. Besides the first cohort of under 700 subjects, a separate validation cohort made up of around 120 different subjects was used. To predict cytomegalovirus infection status, the study brought together high-throughput TCR immunosequencing, statistical association of individual TCRs with disease status, and machine learning. A later analysis re-analyzed previously published TCR beta repertoires from 666 donors and added high-resolution HLA genotyping to study TCR occurrence patterns. Rather than using new phenotypic data, the later analysis identified candidate immune exposures from TCR beta sequences and from how often those sequences occurred across donors. An earlier analysis of 587 of the donors applied high-throughput TCR beta sequencing to assess whether each TCR beta V gene segment acted as functional or pseudogenic. Donor age, sex, ethnicity and CMV serostatus were compiled alongside the repertoire data. A later genetic analysis used genome-wide SNP genotypes for 398 of the 666 donors, treating that subset as a discovery cohort. All discovery cohort repertoires had been generated using a single sequencing platform. Both class I and class II loci were covered by HLA typing, at four-digit resolution. The number of typed donors differed by locus: 629-630 for A, B, C, DRB1 and DQB1; 500 to 550 for DQA1; some 590 for DPA1; and 400 to 480 for DPB1. Several DR-DQ haplotypes were treated as single units for association and clustering because of strong linkage in the cohort. Across 300 to 500 genotyped donors of the cohort, an average of approximately 220,000 unique TCR beta nucleotide sequences per donor were sequenced, and about a sixth of those sequences were non-productive. Study-wide conclusions, independent of this receptor: A few of the identified cytomegalovirus-associated TCR beta chains were confirmed in vitro to be specific for cytomegalovirus antigens. Most TCR sequences were seen in very few donors, while some public TCRs were found in many individuals. This cohort had only TCR beta chains sequenced, and the lack of alpha or paired-chain data limited which features could be detected. For the cohort, immune exposure information was limited to CMV serostatus. Compared with the roughly 700-donor mean, donors in an Asian-associated ancestry cluster had fewer N-insertions in productive TCRs, according to a later genetic analysis. A later analysis found that most CMV-associated TCR beta chains appeared HLA-restricted, with HLA associations seemingly driven largely by CMV exposure. In a later analysis, HLA-associated TCR beta chains showed more clonal expansion and lower generation probabilities than non-associated chains that were equally common. Presence/absence analyses assumed roughly uniform sequencing depth across donors, an assumption that may not hold. Linkage disequilibrium might explain the correlated functional status among segregating V segments, but an unknown experimental factor could not be ruled out. The authors suggested that the approach could potentially be generalized to other disease states and immunological phenotypes. HLA typing was unavailable for some donors at each locus, so association tests used only the typed subset. A cluster of highly shared sequence variants was judged likely to represent a technical artifact of the sequencing pipeline. Strong co-occurrence of HLA alleles, especially DR and DQ, made assigning TCR associations to individual alleles difficult. In an earlier analysis of some 500 of the donors, most TCR beta V segments were observed in productive rearrangements about 90% or about 30% of the time, broadly matching IMGT annotations. A later analysis found that TCR association rates varied across HLA loci, with DRB1 alleles showing the most associated TCRs and HLA-C alleles the fewest. In both the original and validation cohorts, the classifier was reported to diagnose cytomegalovirus status with high specificity and sensitivity. According to a later analysis, parvovirus B19, influenza, CMV and Epstein-Barr virus appeared linked to several top co-occurrence clusters. A further reported finding was that TCR beta sequences accurately predicted the HLA-A and HLA-B alleles for most subjects in the first cohort. Because counts were too low, roughly 18 rarely observed V segments, including chromosome 9 orphons, were left out of the earlier analysis of about 620 of the donors. An association between a missense DCLRE1C variant and V-gene and J-gene trimming of TCR beta chains was found in a later genetic analysis and replicated in an independent cohort. Some IMGT-functional V segments, including TRBV6-2 and TRBV6-3, could not be distinguished by the 87-base-pair reads and were therefore excluded. At a false discovery rate of 0.05, a later analysis linked about 16,000 TCR beta sequences to specific HLA alleles. The study listed 164 TCR beta chains as associated with cytomegalovirus.

The cohort was made up of several hundred healthy bone marrow donors. At the time of sampling, all cohort members were nominally healthy, though unrecorded immune exposures were likely present. The donor tested CMV seropositive and was one of the 289 seropositive cohort members. A peripheral blood sample was collected from each donor, and TCR beta sequencing was performed on peripheral blood mononuclear cells. Genomic DNA extraction from the blood cell samples was performed with the Qiagen DNeasy Blood Extraction Kit. The library was made by the immunoSEQ multiplex PCR assay. For the multiplex PCR, a mixture combining 60 forward primers for TCR Vbeta segments and 13 reverse primers for TCR Jbeta segments was used. The CDR3 region of rearranged TCR beta genes was amplified from genomic DNA with a multiplex PCR assay. The Illumina HiSeq System was used to sequence the amplified TCR beta libraries as 87-base-pair reads. The authors' pipeline ran thus. A later analysis tallied tens of millions of unique TCR beta chains across the 666 repertoires, and approximately 12 million of those chains were shared by two or more donors. Raw reads were error-corrected and collapsed into unique sequences by a nearest-neighbor algorithm in which closely related sequences were merged to remove PCR and sequencing errors. To assign V, D and J gene segments, CDR3 sequences were aligned to IMGT reference sequences. For a sequence to be retained, a match of at least six nucleotides was required to both a V gene segment and a J gene segment. A rearrangement was called productive if the CDR3 had no stop codons and remained in frame with V and J, and every other rearrangement was called non-productive. Following IMGT convention, CDR3 was defined as the stretch from the second conserved V-encoded cysteine up to the conserved J-encoded phenylalanine. Sequences without an unambiguous match to a single V gene segment were excluded from the earlier analysis of about 640 of the donors. In an earlier analysis of several hundred of the donors, V segments were called functional above 56.7% productive rearrangements and were called segregating when the between-donor standard deviation exceeded 5%. A statistical classification framework was built for diagnosing cytomegalovirus status from the catalog of TCR beta chain sequences. In a later analysis, V and J genes were assigned by comparing TCR nucleotide sequences against IMGT/GENE-DB human TR gene sequences. A later analysis assigned CDR3 sequences and most-parsimonious VDJ recombination scenarios with the TCRdist pipeline. In a later analysis, each TCR beta chain was defined by its CDR3 amino acid sequence together with its V-gene family, and reads without a unique V-gene family were excluded. As a way to deal with suspected cross-contamination and a sequencing artifact, a later analysis dropped hundreds of nucleotide sequences that were highly shared and had low generation probability. A later analysis calculated a clonal expansion index for each public chain from normalized within-repertoire ranks of inferred template counts. A later analysis computed generation probabilities with a VDJ recombination model fitted to out-of-frame rearrangements, and checked the results against IGoR. A later analysis scored TCR-TCR, TCR-HLA and TCR-CMV co-occurrence with hypergeometric tests, applying a repertoire-size bias correction to TCR pairs. False discovery rates were estimated in a later analysis by permuting HLA or CMV assignments 20 times. In a later analysis, co-occurring TCRs were grouped with DBSCAN, and TCRdist sequence similarity was added when clustering was performed within HLA-allele-positive subsets. For co-occurrence clustering, repertoires with fewer than 30,000 or more than 120,000 public chains were excluded, along with about five repertoires with anomalous nucleotide sharing. Not all clones reach the TCRdb copy of this immuneACCESS table, which keeps in-frame sequences only. Checked studies attribute under half of the gap to unresolved V genes and leave the rest unexplained. That table supplies the V and J calls and clone size; D and trimming were determined from the DNA. A total of 130,000 or so clones appear in this sample, around 72% of them only once. The ten largest clones take up around 4.1% of the sample.

The CDR3 starts with the cysteine, ends with the phenylalanine, and has 13 residues. The only DNA kept is the CDR3, 39 bases in frame from the first base. CDR1 is given as SEHNR and CDR2 as FQNEAQ, both from the germline V gene (reference sequence). Of note for this clone: The antigen it binds to is not known. The junction does not match germline at one end; this may be a read error.

The sequence was obtained from a man aged 18 to 30 in good health and CMV-seropositive. Sequencing was done on a sample of PBMCs. This chain joins TRBV7-9 to TRBJ1-2, with the D gene call left open. The DNA reads as follows: TGTGCCGGCAGCCGCCAGGTACACTATGGCTACACCTTC. It translates as CAGSRQVHYGYTF. The full variable domain, completed from the reference TRBV7-9 and TRBJ1-2 proteins outside the CDR3, reads DTGVSQNPRHKITKRGQNVTFRCDPISEHNRLYWYRQTLGQGPEFLTYFQNEAQLEKSRLLSDRFSAERPKGSFSTLEIQRTEQGDSAMYLCAGSRQVHYGYTFGSGTRLTVV.